This T cell receptor beta chain originates from a study of blood T cells in healthy people across ages. The second PCR ran about 6 to 12 cycles with a sample-barcoded 5' primer and J-beta primers. MiXCR, run by TCRdb on the 5' RACE reads, gives a single entry per CDR3 protein. The table records 650,000 or so distinct CDR3 sequences, around 52% of them present only once. This clonotype was counted at least ten times. Germline assignment: CDR1 KGHSH and CDR2 LQKENI. The CDR3 has 13 residues. Trimming took 4 bases from V and 2 from J, leaving 9 bases between them. What was sequenced was blood. The receptor comes from a woman older than 75 in good health. The chain employs TRBV18 and TRBJ2-7; no clear D. The CDR3 sequence is CASSRERAYEQYF. The CDR3 region has the DNA TGTGCCAGCTCACGTGAGCGAGCCTACGAGCAGTACTTC.